This TCR beta chain was observed in a study of cytomegalovirus exposure and HLA in healthy donors. Study at large: Membership in the Caucasian-associated ancestry cluster was found for approximately 85% of approximately 400 genotyped donors. General study findings and limits: When analyzed later, a missense DCLRE1C variant was found to be linked to TCR beta V- and J-gene trimming. Accurate HLA-A and HLA-B prediction from TCR beta sequences was reported for most subjects.

Per the germline V gene, CDR1 is SNHLY and CDR2 is FYNNEI. V was clipped by 6 bases and J by 0 bases, with 8 bases between them. This CDR3 spans 13 amino acids. For this clone: Its matching antigen is unknown.

The study ran its PCR with 60 Vbeta and 13 Jbeta primers. The method was immunoSEQ multiplex PCR; TCRdb's version includes in-frame clones alone and lacks a portion of them. The sample consists of under 200,000 clones, roughly 80% of them appearing once. The chain employs TRBV2 and TRBJ1-2; no reliable D call. The sequence was obtained from a male donor in good health and CMV-seropositive. Sequencing was carried out using PBMCs. CDR3 protein: CASSKLANYGYTF. In DNA, the CDR3 is TGTGCCAGCAGCAAATTAGCTAACTATGGCTACACCTTC.